This T cell receptor (beta chain) emerged from a study of blood T cell repertoires in COVID-19. Participant age was roughly 18 to 90 years, and participants resided in fewer than 30 US areas. Cohort allocation depended upon clinical history that participants reported. Trimming stripped 4 bases from V and 2 bases from J, with 16 bases between. CDR1 is SGHRS, CDR2 YFSETQ, per germline. The CDR3 has 15 residues. Assay: immunoSEQ multiplex PCR; the TCRdb copy retains only in-frame clones and omits some. The table has approximately 240,000 clones, approximately 86% seen once; the top ten hold under 6.5%. The receptor comes from a woman under 40 with acute COVID-19. Sequenced sample: PBMCs or T cells enriched from blood (not recorded which). The chain links TRBV5-1 to TRBJ2-7; no definite D call. This chain's CDR3 is CASSKLSLDPYEQYF. Written as DNA, the CDR3 is TGCGCCAGCAGCAAATTGTCCCTAGACCCCTACGAGCAGTACTTC.